What follows describes a single T cell receptor (beta chain). The data were obtained in a study of control samples from healthy donors and cancer patients. V lost 1 base and J 6 bases, leaving 15 bases between the germline ends. Germline CDR1 is KGHSH and CDR2 is LQKENI. CDR3 length: 15 amino acids. Sequenced by immunoSEQ multiplex PCR; TCRdb stores in-frame clones only, minus some. The sample consists of 140,000 or so clones, about 89% of them appearing once. V is TRBV18 and J is TRBJ1-2; D remains unclear. This clonotype was sampled from a man aged 30-40 years in good health. The sample consisted of blood. The CDR3 here is CASSPRQGPPDGYTF. CDR3 DNA: TGTGCCAGCTCACCACGGCAAGGTCCCCCTGATGGCTACACCTTC.